A single sample is the source of the 2 T cell receptor beta chains below, sequenced in a study of CD8+ T cells in alopecia areata. Once RNA had been extracted, it was reverse transcribed into cDNA to act as the sequencing template. Data came from immunoSEQ multiplex PCR; TCRdb stores just in-frame clones and leaves some out. Here the sample spans some 160,000 clones, 62% being singletons. The sample was CD8+ T cells sorted from blood. These TCRs come from a human donor in good health.

V usage is TRBV27 and J usage is TRBJ1-1; 7 bases line up with TRBD1. Germline V gene data show CDR1 as MNHEY and CDR2 as SMNVEV (reference sequence). The CDR3 spans 11 residues. V lost 5 bases, J lost 11 bases, and 5 bases stayed unmatched. The CDR3 loop is CASSDGTVAFF. As DNA, the CDR3 is TGTGCCAGCAGTGATGGGACAGTGGCTTTCTTT.

The CDR3 protein is CAARGTGGYNEQFF. CDR3 nucleotide sequence: TGTGCCGCCCGGGGGACAGGGGGCTACAATGAGCAGTTCTTC. This sequence joins TRBV19 and TRBJ2-1, with 11 bases matching TRBD1. Germline CDR1 and CDR2: LNHDA and SQIVND (reference sequence). The CDR3 is 14 amino acids. J was trimmed by 3 bases and V by 11 bases; bases with no gene match: 6.